These 5 T cell receptor beta chains originate from one sample sequenced in a study of blood T cells in healthy people across ages. It was with a sample-barcoded 5' primer and a J-beta primer mix that a second PCR of about 6 to 12 cycles was run. TCRdb redid the calling of the 5' RACE reads with MiXCR, one entry per CDR3 protein. The data contain fewer than 1,000,000 distinct CDR3 sequences, 40% to 50% of them singletons. Sequencing was carried out using blood. These receptors originate from a man aged 60-69 years in good health.

The chain employs TRBV5-5 and TRBJ2-7; a possible D gene is TRBD2 (6 bases). CDR1 and CDR2 from the germline V gene are SGHKS and YYEKEE (reference sequence). Trimming pared 6 bases from V and 0 bases from J, leaving 13 bases between. CDR3 length: 14 amino acids. CDR3 amino acids: CASNPTGVSYEQYF. The CDR3 DNA sequence: TGTGCCAGCAACCCAACGGGGGTCTCCTACGAGCAGTACTTC.

This chain links TRBV7-9 with TRBJ2-1, with D unclear. V dropped 5 bases and J dropped 9 bases, with 11 bases sitting between them. Germline V gene sequence: CDR1 SEHNR, CDR2 FQNEAQ (reference sequence). The CDR3 spans 12 residues. The CDR3 region is CASSPPDCEQFF. Written as DNA, the CDR3 is TGTGCCAGCAGCCCGCCAGACTGTGAGCAGTTCTTC.

This clonotype turned up a few times. The genes are TRBV12-3 or TRBV12-4 and TRBJ2-5, with a possible D match to TRBD1 (5 bases). The CDR3 consists of 13 residues. The germline V and J ends were trimmed by 6 bases and 3 bases, with 11 bases remaining between them. The CDR3 DNA follows: TGTGCCAGCAGCAAAGACAGCGAAGAGACCCAGTACTTC. This gives the protein CASSKDSEETQYF.

This clonotype was counted at least ten times. The chain links TRBV7-9 to TRBJ2-1, with D unclear. Germline CDR1 SEHNR, CDR2 FQNEAQ (reference sequence). V was shortened by 5 bases and J by 6 bases, with 8 bases between the two germline ends. The CDR3 is 12 amino acids. In DNA form, the CDR3 reads TGTGCCAGCAGCCTCTTAGCCAATGAGCAGTTCTTC. This encodes CASSLLANEQFF.

This chain links TRBV5-1 with TRBJ2-7; no firm D call. CDR1 is SGHRS, CDR2 YFSETQ, per germline. The V end lost 0 bases, the J end lost 3 bases, and 10 bases lay between the germline ends. This CDR3 region has 14 residues. The CDR3 is CASSLEGSVYEQYF. The CDR3 DNA is TGCGCCAGCAGCTTGGAGGGTTCGGTCTACGAGCAGTACTTC.